These 30 T cell receptor beta chains originate from one sample sequenced in a study of CD8 T cells in ankylosing spondylitis. The study, taken as a whole, reports: Characteristic of ankylosing spondylitis blood, it appeared, was a TCR beta motif comprising fewer than 10 highly homologous variants.

Each CDR3 protein is one row after TCRdb ran MiXCR on the 5' RACE reads. Counted here are around 540,000 distinct CDR3 sequences, roughly 13% occurring once; the ten biggest clones make up under 7.5%. Antigens of these TCRs are unknown. Material: blood, either unsorted or a sorted T cell fraction (not recorded which). The receptors come from a male donor with ankylosing spondylitis.

This clonotype was counted only a few times. This chain links TRBV18 with TRBJ1-5; TRBD1 might be the D (6 bases). The length of the CDR3 is 14 residues. The germline V gene has CDR1 KGHSH and CDR2 LQKENI. V was shortened by 4 bases and J by 4 bases, with 11 bases between the two germline ends. CDR3 sequence: CASSRQDSNQPQHF. The CDR3 DNA reads as TGTGCCAGCTCACGACAGGACAGTAATCAGCCCCAGCATTTT.

This clonotype was seen repeatedly, ten times or more. The chain couples TRBV7-8 to TRBJ2-3; D gene ambiguous. Germline loops: CDR1 SGHVS, CDR2 FQNEAQ. The CDR3 loop spans 16 amino acids. V lost 1 base to trimming and J lost 3 bases, with 14 bases between them. CDR3 region: CASSLGQLLVTDTQYF. The CDR3 region has the DNA TGTGCCAGCAGCTTAGGGCAATTGCTCGTAACAGATACGCAGTATTTT.

The chain joins TRBV18 to TRBJ1-2, with D maybe TRBD1 (5 bases). The V and J ends lost 5 bases and 1 base respectively, with 14 bases between them. The germline V gene has CDR1 KGHSH and CDR2 LQKENI. The CDR3 loop spans 15 amino acids. CDR3 DNA: TGTGCCAGCTCAAGGGACGGCTTTGATAACTATGGCTACACCTTC. This encodes CASSRDGFDNYGYTF.

J is TRBJ1-6 and V is TRBV11-2; 7 bases line up with TRBD1. The length of the CDR3 is 17 residues. Trimming took 2 bases from V and 8 from J; bases not matched to a gene: 12. The germline CDR1 and CDR2 sequences are SGHAT and FQNNGV. DNA for the CDR3: TGTGCCAGCAGCTTAAATCGCGCAGGGGGTGGGCATTCACCCCTCCACTTT. Protein sequence: CASSLNRAGGGHSPLHF.

This clonotype was counted at least ten times. V gene TRBV7-9 combines with J gene TRBJ2-7; unclear D gene. Germline CDR1 reads SEHNR; CDR2 reads FQNEAQ (reference sequence). Trimming removed 3 bases at V and 0 bases at J, with 6 bases between. The CDR3 consists of 13 residues. CDR3: CASSFSSSYEQYV. CDR3 DNA sequence: TGTGCCAGCAGCTTCTCTAGCTCCTACGAGCAGTACGTC.

This clonotype was seen a handful of times. In nucleotides, the CDR3 is TGCAGTGCTAGTCGGGGGGGGGCCTGGAATCAGCCCCAGCATTTT. Protein sequence: CSASRGGAWNQPQHF. The chain couples TRBV20-1 to TRBJ1-5; weak D call: TRBD1 (6 bases). The CDR3 contains 15 residues. V was cut by 3 bases and J by 4 bases, with 16 bases left in between. Germline V gene data show CDR1 as DFQATT and CDR2 as SNEGSKA (reference sequence).

The chain couples TRBV20-1 to TRBJ2-7; a possible D gene is TRBD2 (6 bases). The CDR3 sequence is 13 residues long. V was trimmed by 3 bases and J by 1 base, leaving 10 bases between them. The germline CDR1 and CDR2 sequences are DFQATT and SNEGSKA (reference sequence). Here the CDR3 reads CSARLRGSYEQYF. DNA of the CDR3: TGCAGTGCTAGGTTGCGGGGTTCCTACGAGCAGTACTTC.

The table lists this clonotype with a few counts. The chain employs TRBV18 and TRBJ1-3, with unresolved D. The CDR3 runs 15 residues. CDR1 is KGHSH and CDR2 is LQKENI in the germline V gene. V lost 3 bases, J lost 0 bases, and 9 bases lay in between. The CDR3 sequence is CASSPSGSSGNTIYF. CDR3 coding DNA: TGTGCCAGCTCACCTTCCGGGAGCTCTGGAAACACCATATATTTT.

The gene calls are TRBV20-1 and TRBJ1-2, with 9 bases fitting TRBD1. Germline V gene data show CDR1 as DFQATT and CDR2 as SNEGSKA (reference sequence). V lost 4 bases and J lost 2; bases outside the gene matches: 2. This CDR3 has 13 amino acids. DNA of the CDR3: TGCAGTGCTATAACAGGGGGCAACTATGGCTACACCTTC. Its protein is CSAITGGNYGYTF.

A few counts support this clonotype. V gene TRBV5-4 combines with J gene TRBJ1-6; possible D gene TRBD1, 6 bases. The CDR3 runs to 15 residues. V was cut by 3 bases and J by 8 bases, with 15 bases left in between. CDR1 and CDR2 from the germline V gene are SGHNT and YYREEE (reference sequence). The CDR3: CASSSPGAGDSPLHF. The CDR3 bases are TGTGCCAGCAGCTCTCCAGGGGCAGGGGATTCACCCCTCCACTTT.

This clonotype has a handful of counts. The chain employs TRBV4-1 and TRBJ1-6; D remains unclear. The germline CDR1 and CDR2 sequences are MGHRA and YSYEKL. V lost 1 base and J 10 bases, leaving 14 bases between the germline ends. The CDR3 contains 15 residues. The CDR3 bases are TGCGCCAGCAGCCAAGTTGCGGAGGGCGGGTCACCCCTCCACTTT. Protein sequence: CASSQVAEGGSPLHF.

This clonotype was picked up a small number of times. The chain couples TRBV5-1 to TRBJ1-1; D gene ambiguous. The CDR3 totals 18 residues. V was pared by 0 bases and J by 1 base, with 19 bases between. The germline gives CDR1 SGHRS, CDR2 YFSETQ. Here the CDR3 DNA reads TGCGCCAGCAGCTTGGAAGCAGTCAGGTTCTCAGGGAACACTGAAGCTTTCTTT. Translating gives CASSLEAVRFSGNTEAFF.

This chain connects TRBV24-1 to TRBJ2-5; 8 bases are shared with TRBD1. The CDR3 runs 15 residues. CDR1 KGHDR and CDR2 SFDVKD come from the germline V gene. After removal of 3 bases from V and 3 bases from J, the junction contained 5 bases not matched to a gene. CDR3 coding DNA: TGTGCCACCAGTGATGGACAGGGTAGGGAAGAGACCCAGTACTTC. Translation: CATSDGQGREETQYF.

In this sample, this clonotype turned up a few times. This sequence joins TRBV18 and TRBJ1-5; 8 positions match TRBD1. The germline V gene has CDR1 KGHSH and CDR2 LQKENI. The CDR3 contains 15 residues. V gave up 6 bases and J gave up 6 bases; unmatched junction bases: 10. CDR3 loop: CASSLDRGGGQPQHF. Written as DNA, the CDR3 is TGTGCCAGCTCTCTAGACAGGGGAGGAGGTCAGCCCCAGCATTTT.

The chain links TRBV20-1 to TRBJ2-5, with 11 bases aligning to TRBD2. V shed 6 bases, J shed 4 bases, and the junction held 10 bases outside the gene matches. Per germline, CDR1 DFQATT and CDR2 SNEGSKA (reference sequence). This CDR3 is built from 15 residues. Here the CDR3 DNA reads TGCAGTGCCGAGACGGTAGCGGGAGGGGGAGAGACCCAGTACTTC. Its translation: CSAETVAGGGETQYF.

This clonotype showed up many times. V and J are TRBV12-3 or TRBV12-4 and TRBJ2-4; D is undetermined. The CDR3 sequence is 14 residues long. Trimming removed 5 bases at V and 1 base at J, with 9 bases between. CDR3 region: CASSLGLAKNIQYF. The CDR3 bases are TGTGCCAGCAGTCTAGGCCTGGCCAAAAACATTCAGTACTTC.

This chain links TRBV6-1 with TRBJ2-5; 7 bases line up with TRBD1. The V gene end was trimmed by 5 bases and the J gene end by 5 bases; junction bases not matched to a gene: 17. Germline lookup yields CDR1 MNHNS and CDR2 SASEGT. CDR3 length: 17 amino acids. The CDR3 reads CASSIKGARSRGETQYF. CDR3 bases: TGTGCCAGCAGTATCAAGGGGGCCAGGAGTAGAGGGGAGACCCAGTACTTC.

V usage is TRBV30 and J usage is TRBJ2-5; a possible D gene is TRBD2 (5 bases). The germline gives CDR1 GTSNPN, CDR2 SVGIG (reference sequence). V shed 3 bases and J shed 5 bases, with 22 bases lying between them. The CDR3 length is 16 residues. CDR3 protein: CAWSKRLSGPRETQYF. The CDR3 coding sequence is TGTGCCTGGAGCAAGAGGTTGAGCGGTCCAAGGGAGACCCAGTACTTC.

This clonotype has only a few counts. The chain couples TRBV5-1 to TRBJ2-7, with D hard to call. Germline V gene lookup returns CDR1 SGHRS and CDR2 YFSETQ. Trimming removed 4 bases at V and 0 bases at J, with 14 bases between. This CDR3 has 15 amino acids. The CDR3 sequence is CASSITGRRSYEQYF. In nucleotides, the CDR3 is TGCGCCAGCAGCATTACCGGGCGCCGCTCCTACGAGCAGTACTTC.

This clonotype was counted only a few times. V usage is TRBV5-1 and J usage is TRBJ2-5; D not certain. CDR1 is SGHRS and CDR2 is YFSETQ in the germline V gene. This CDR3 has 11 amino acids. V lost 5 bases to trimming and J lost 5 bases, with 7 bases between them. The CDR3 nucleotides are TGCGCCAGCAGGGGCTGGGAGACCCAGTACTTC. It is translated as CASRGWETQYF.

This chain connects TRBV18 to TRBJ2-1; D uncertain. Germline CDR1 and CDR2: KGHSH and LQKENI. V was pared by 2 bases and J by 5 bases, with 13 bases between. The CDR3 length is 15 residues. CDR3 nucleotide sequence: TGTGCCAGCTCACCAATCGCCGAGCCTAACAATGAGCAGTTCTTC. It codes for CASSPIAEPNNEQFF.

This clonotype was seen only a few times. The genes are TRBV20-1 and TRBJ1-6, with a tentative D call TRBD1 (5 bases). V lost 6 bases to trimming and J lost 8 bases, with 14 bases between them. This CDR3 comprises 13 residues. Germline V gives CDR1 DFQATT, CDR2 SNEGSKA (reference sequence). CDR3: CSASRDPHSPLHF. CDR3 bases: TGCAGTGCCTCTAGGGACCCTCATTCACCCCTCCACTTT.

In this sample, this clonotype turned up a few times. This sequence joins TRBV29-1 and TRBJ2-3; D is uncertain. The CDR3 is 11 amino acids. V was shortened by 2 bases and J by 6 bases, with 6 bases between the two germline ends. CDR1 and CDR2 from the germline V gene are SQVTM and ANQGSEA. CDR3 bases: TGCAGCGTTGAACGCTGGGATACGCAGTATTTT. It codes for CSVERWDTQYF.

Ten or more counts support this clonotype. V is TRBV12-3 or TRBV12-4 and J is TRBJ2-7, with D possibly being TRBD1 or TRBD2 (5 bases each). The V and J ends lost 6 bases and 4 bases respectively, with 13 bases between them. The CDR3 extends over 13 amino acids. CDR3 in DNA: TGTGCCAGCAGCACGGGGCATGTGTACGAGCAGTACTTC. Amino acid sequence: CASSTGHVYEQYF.

This clonotype has at least ten counts. V is TRBV5-1 and J is TRBJ1-5, with D possibly being TRBD1 (6 bases). This CDR3 contains 14 residues. The germline V gene has CDR1 SGHRS and CDR2 YFSETQ. Trimming took 4 bases from V and 7 from J, leaving 15 bases between them. The CDR3 bases are TGCGCCAGCAGCCTGGGGGGGGGCGAGCAGCCCCAGCATTTT. Protein: CASSLGGGEQPQHF. The full variable domain, in which reference TRBV5-1 and TRBJ1-5 provide the parts outside the CDR3, is KAGVTQTPRYLIKTRGQQVTLSCSPISGHRSVSWYQQTPGQGLQFLFEYFSETQRNKGNFPGRFSGRQFSNSRSEMNVSTLELGDSALYLCASSLGGGEQPQHFGDGTRLSIL.

This clonotype turned up a few times. The genes are TRBV20-1 and TRBJ2-1, with TRBD2 matching over 8 bases. With V trimmed by 1 base and J by 2 bases, 4 bases remained unmatched. CDR3 size: 15 residues. In germline, CDR1 is DFQATT, CDR2 SNEGSKA (reference sequence). For the CDR3, the DNA is TGCAGTGCTAGAGGACTGCGGGAGGCCTACAATGAGCAGTTCTTC. Protein: CSARGLREAYNEQFF.

This clonotype was seen a few times. The chain is built from TRBV11-2 and TRBJ2-1; possible D gene TRBD2, 6 bases. The germline V and J ends were trimmed by 5 bases and 1 base, with 12 bases remaining between them. Germline V gene lookup returns CDR1 SGHAT and CDR2 FQNNGV. This CDR3 has 15 residues. CDR3 coding DNA: TGTGCCAGCAGCCCTATAGCGGAATCCTACAATGAGCAGTTCTTC. It specifies CASSPIAESYNEQFF.

This clonotype was detected once. This chain joins TRBV9 and TRBJ1-1; D is unresolved. Trimming pared 0 bases from V and 2 bases from J, leaving 5 bases between. CDR1 SGDLS and CDR2 YYNGEE come from the germline V gene. The CDR3 totals 13 residues. The chain's CDR3 is CASSVGSNTEAFF. The CDR3 DNA reads TGTGCCAGCAGCGTAGGATCAAACACTGAAGCTTTCTTT.

The chain is built from TRBV4-1 and TRBJ2-1; D gene ambiguous. This CDR3 spans 12 amino acids. Trimming took off 5 bases at V and 8 bases at J, with 10 bases between the two ends. The germline gives CDR1 MGHRA, CDR2 YSYEKL. This CDR3 is CASSSAADEQFF. CDR3 nucleotide sequence: TGCGCCAGCAGCTCAGCAGCCGATGAGCAGTTCTTC.

This clonotype was found a few times. CDR3 in amino acids: CASSHGGGYEQYF. The CDR3, as DNA: TGTGCCAGCAGCCATGGAGGAGGATACGAGCAGTACTTC. The chain employs TRBV3-1 and TRBJ2-7, with a tentative D call TRBD2 (5 bases). The CDR3 sequence is 13 residues long. V was cut by 3 bases and J by 4 bases, with 10 bases left in between. From germline, CDR1 is LGHDT and CDR2 YNNKEL (reference sequence).